This entry concerns a single TCR beta chain. This specimen comes from a study of shared clonotypes between healthy human individuals. CD8 memory was a combination of CD45RO+ cells and CCR7-negative CD45RA+ TemRA cells. The CDR3 is 16 residues long. Germline trimming cut 2 bases from V and 1 base from J; bases unmatched to any gene: 5. From germline, CDR1 is MNHNS and CDR2 SASEGT. The protocol was immunoSEQ multiplex PCR, while the TCRdb copy is restricted to in-frame clones and leaves out a portion. The sample lists some 700,000 clones; around 90% were seen once. The chain joins TRBV6-1 to TRBJ1-1; 9 nucleotides agree with TRBD1. The receptor comes from a man between 18 and 35 years old in good health. Some clones in this sample may be carry-over from other donors' samples. Sequenced: memory CD8+ T cells from PBMCs. Regarding subset: CD45RO+ cells pooled with CCR7-negative TemRA cells. The CDR3: CASSERRTGANTEAFF. The CDR3 nucleotides read TGTGCCAGCAGTGAAAGGCGGACAGGGGCGAACACTGAAGCTTTCTTT.